The TCR beta chain under discussion was sequenced for a study of response to subunit inactivated influenza vaccine. Study-level findings and limits: Each seasonal influenza vaccination, the authors suggested, recruits few new T cells.

In TCRdb, the RT-PCR reads were re-called with MiXCR into one record per CDR3 protein. The table has 160,000 or so distinct CDR3 sequences, roughly 11% seen once. This clonotype has just a few counts. Its antigen is not known. This CDR3 is built from 14 residues. CDR1 is SGHRS, CDR2 YFSETQ, per germline. V was cut by 5 bases and J by 0 bases, with 9 bases left in between. V and J are TRBV5-1 and TRBJ1-3; no reliable D call. This receptor was taken from a man in his fifties who received an inactivated influenza vaccine. Source: non-naive T cells sorted from PBMCs, taken around seven weeks after vaccination. CDR3 amino acids: CASRDPFSGNTIYF. As DNA, the CDR3 is TGCGCCAGCAGGGACCCCTTCTCTGGAAACACCATATATTTT.